The clone carrying this T cell receptor beta chain has only a few counts. The PCR employed 60 Vbeta primers together with 13 Jbeta primers. Data came from immunoSEQ multiplex PCR; TCRdb stores just in-frame clones and leaves some out. This sample carries 140,000 to 150,000 clones, 61% of them seen once, and the ten largest clones take approximately 1.7%. The CDR3 loop spans 14 amino acids. Germline CDR1 is KGHSH and CDR2 is LQKENI. The data stem from a study of cytomegalovirus exposure and HLA in healthy donors. This rearrangement joins TRBV18 to TRBJ2-5; 8 nucleotides align to TRBD1. The DNA end is a closer match to TRBJ2-7, so the J assignment may be wrong. The receptor comes from a male donor in good health and CMV-seronegative. Material for sequencing was PBMCs. In DNA, the CDR3 is TGTGCCAGCTCACTGGGACAGGCCTCCTACGAGCAGTACTTC. This encodes CASSLGQASYEQYF.